The clone carrying this T cell receptor beta chain has a count of ten or more. Template switching with 5'RACE generated the TCR cDNA and added a universal primer site and UMIs. TCRdb ran MiXCR on the 5' RACE reads and lists one entry per CDR3 protein. Altogether fewer than 400,000 distinct CDR3 sequences are present, over 5% being singletons, with the ten largest covering 14% to 15%. The J segment lost 7 bases and the V segment lost 1 base, leaving 13 bases of the junction unmatched. CDR1 and CDR2 from the germline V gene are LNHNV and YYDKDF (reference sequence). The length of the CDR3 is 18 residues. This sample was included in a study of T cells after yellow fever vaccination.

The rearrangement uses TRBV15 and TRBJ2-1, with 10 bases aligning to TRBD2. The specimen comprised PBMCs, sampled 5 days after the yellow fever booster vaccination. The TCR sequence derives from a man younger than 40 who received the YFV17D yellow fever vaccine. The CDR3 loop reads CATSRARMASGSRNEQFF. As DNA, the CDR3 is TGTGCCACCAGCAGAGCCCGGATGGCTAGCGGGAGTAGAAATGAGCAGTTCTTC.